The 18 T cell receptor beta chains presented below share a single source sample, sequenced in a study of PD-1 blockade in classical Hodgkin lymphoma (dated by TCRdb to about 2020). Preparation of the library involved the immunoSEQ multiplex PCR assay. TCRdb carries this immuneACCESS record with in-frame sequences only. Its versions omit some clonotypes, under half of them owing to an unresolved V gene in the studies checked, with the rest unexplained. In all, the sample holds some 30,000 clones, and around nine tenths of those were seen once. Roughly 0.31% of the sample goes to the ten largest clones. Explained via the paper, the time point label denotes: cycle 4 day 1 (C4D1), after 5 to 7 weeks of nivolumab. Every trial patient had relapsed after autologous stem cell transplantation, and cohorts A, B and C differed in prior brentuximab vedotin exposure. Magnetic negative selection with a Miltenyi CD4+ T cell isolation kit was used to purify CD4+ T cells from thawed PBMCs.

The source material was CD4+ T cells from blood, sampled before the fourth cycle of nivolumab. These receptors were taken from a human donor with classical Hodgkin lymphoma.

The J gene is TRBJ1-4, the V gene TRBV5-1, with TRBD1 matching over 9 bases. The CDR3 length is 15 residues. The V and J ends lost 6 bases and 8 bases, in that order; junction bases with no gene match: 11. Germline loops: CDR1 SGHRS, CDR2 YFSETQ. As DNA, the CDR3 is TGCGCCAGCACCCCGGGGGACAGGGAGAGGGAAAAACTGTTTTTT. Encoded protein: CASTPGDREREKLFF.

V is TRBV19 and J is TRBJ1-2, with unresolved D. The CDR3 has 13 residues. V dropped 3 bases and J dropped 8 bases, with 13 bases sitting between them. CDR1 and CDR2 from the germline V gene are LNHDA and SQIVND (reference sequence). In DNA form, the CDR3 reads TGTGCCAGTAGTATCGGTTCCCCCGGCGGCTACACCTTC. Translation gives CASSIGSPGGYTF. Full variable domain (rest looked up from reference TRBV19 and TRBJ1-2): DGGITQSPKYLFRKEGQNVTLSCEQNLNHDAMYWYRQDPGQGLRLIYYSQIVNDFQKGDIAEGYSVSREKKESFPLTVTSAQKNPTAFYLCASSIGSPGGYTFGSGTRLTVV.

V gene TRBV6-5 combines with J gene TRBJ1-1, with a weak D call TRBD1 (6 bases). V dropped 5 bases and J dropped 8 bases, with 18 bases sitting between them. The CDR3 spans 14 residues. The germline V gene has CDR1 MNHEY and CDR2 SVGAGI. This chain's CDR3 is CASSAKVQGPEAFF. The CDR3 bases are TGTGCCAGCAGTGCGAAGGTACAGGGCCCGGAAGCTTTCTTT.

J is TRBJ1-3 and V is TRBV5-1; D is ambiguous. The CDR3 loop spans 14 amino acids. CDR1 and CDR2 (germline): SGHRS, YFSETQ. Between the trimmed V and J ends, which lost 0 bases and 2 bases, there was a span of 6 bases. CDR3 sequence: CASSLAAAGNTIYF. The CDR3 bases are TGCGCCAGCAGCTTGGCGGCAGCTGGAAACACCATATATTTT.

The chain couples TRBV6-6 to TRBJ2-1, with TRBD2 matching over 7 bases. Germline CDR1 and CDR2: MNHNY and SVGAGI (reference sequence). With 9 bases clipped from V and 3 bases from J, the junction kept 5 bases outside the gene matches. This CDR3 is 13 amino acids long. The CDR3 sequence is CASYGRLYNEQFF. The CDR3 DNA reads TGTGCCAGTTACGGGAGGCTCTACAATGAGCAGTTCTTC.

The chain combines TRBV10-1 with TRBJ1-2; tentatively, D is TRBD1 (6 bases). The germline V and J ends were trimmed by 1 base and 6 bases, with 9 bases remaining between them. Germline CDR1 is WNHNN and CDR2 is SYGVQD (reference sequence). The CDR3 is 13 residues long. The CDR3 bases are TGCGCCAGCAGTGAGTTGCCAGGGGATGGCTACACCTTC. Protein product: CASSELPGDGYTF.

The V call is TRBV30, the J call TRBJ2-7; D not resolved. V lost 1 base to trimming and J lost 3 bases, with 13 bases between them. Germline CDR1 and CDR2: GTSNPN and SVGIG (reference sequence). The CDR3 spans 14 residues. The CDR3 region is CAWSARTGNYEQYF. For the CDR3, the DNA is TGTGCCTGGAGTGCCCGTACTGGGAACTACGAGCAGTACTTC. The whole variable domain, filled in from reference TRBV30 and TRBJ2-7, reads SQTIHQWPATLVQPVGSPLSLECTVEGTSNPNLYWYRQAAGRGLQLLFYSVGIGQISSEVPQNLSASRPQDRQFILSSKKLLLSDSGFYLCAWSARTGNYEQYFGPGTRLTVT.

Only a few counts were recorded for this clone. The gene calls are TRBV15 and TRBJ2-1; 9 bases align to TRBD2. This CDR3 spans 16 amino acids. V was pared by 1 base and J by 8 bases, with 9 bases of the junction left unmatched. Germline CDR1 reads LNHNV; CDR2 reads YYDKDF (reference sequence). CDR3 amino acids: CATSRAGGGRADEQFF. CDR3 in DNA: TGTGCCACCAGCAGAGCCGGGGGCGGGAGGGCCGATGAGCAGTTCTTC.

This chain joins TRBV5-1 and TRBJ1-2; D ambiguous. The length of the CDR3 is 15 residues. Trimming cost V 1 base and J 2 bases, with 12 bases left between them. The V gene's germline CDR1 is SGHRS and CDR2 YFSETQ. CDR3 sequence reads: CASSLLGSGNYGYTF. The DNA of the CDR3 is TGCGCCAGCAGCTTGCTTGGCAGCGGGAACTATGGCTACACCTTC.

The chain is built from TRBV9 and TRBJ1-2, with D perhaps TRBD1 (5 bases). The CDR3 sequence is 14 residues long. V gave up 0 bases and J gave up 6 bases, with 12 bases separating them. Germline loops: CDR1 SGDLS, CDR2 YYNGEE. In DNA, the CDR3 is TGTGCCAGCAGCGTAGGGGGCAGGGTGGATGGCTACACCTTC. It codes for CASSVGGRVDGYTF.

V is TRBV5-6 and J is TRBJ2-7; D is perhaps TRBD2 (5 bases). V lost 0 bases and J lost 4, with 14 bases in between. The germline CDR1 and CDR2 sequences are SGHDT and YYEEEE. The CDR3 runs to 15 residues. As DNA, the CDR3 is TGTGCCAGCAGCTTGGTAGTTAGCGAACCATACGAGCAGTACTTC. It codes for CASSLVVSEPYEQYF.

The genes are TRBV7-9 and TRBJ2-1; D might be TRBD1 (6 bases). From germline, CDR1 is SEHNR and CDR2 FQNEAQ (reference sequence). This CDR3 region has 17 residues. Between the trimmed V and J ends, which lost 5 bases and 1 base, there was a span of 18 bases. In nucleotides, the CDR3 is TGTGCCAGCAGCCCCCCGCCCCGGGACACGTCCTACAATGAGCAGTTCTTC. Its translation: CASSPPPRDTSYNEQFF. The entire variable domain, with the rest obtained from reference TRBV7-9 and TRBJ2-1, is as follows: DTGVSQNPRHKITKRGQNVTFRCDPISEHNRLYWYRQTLGQGPEFLTYFQNEAQLEKSRLLSDRFSAERPKGSFSTLEIQRTEQGDSAMYLCASSPPPRDTSYNEQFFGPGTRLTVL.

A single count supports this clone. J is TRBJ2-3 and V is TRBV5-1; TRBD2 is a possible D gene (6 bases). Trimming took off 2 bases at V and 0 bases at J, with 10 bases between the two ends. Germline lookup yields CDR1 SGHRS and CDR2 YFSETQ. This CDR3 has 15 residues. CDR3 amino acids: CASSLVGGSTDTQYF. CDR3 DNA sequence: TGCGCCAGCAGCTTAGTGGGAGGTAGCACAGATACGCAGTATTTT. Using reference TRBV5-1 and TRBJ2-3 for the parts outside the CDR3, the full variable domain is KAGVTQTPRYLIKTRGQQVTLSCSPISGHRSVSWYQQTPGQGLQFLFEYFSETQRNKGNFPGRFSGRQFSNSRSEMNVSTLELGDSALYLCASSLVGGSTDTQYFGPGTRLTVL.

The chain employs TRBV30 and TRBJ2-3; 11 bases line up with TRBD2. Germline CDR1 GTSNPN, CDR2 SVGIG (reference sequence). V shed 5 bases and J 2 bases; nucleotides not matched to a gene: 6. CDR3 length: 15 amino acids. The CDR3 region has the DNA TGTGCCTGGGGGAATAGCGGGAGGGCCACAGATACGCAGTATTTT. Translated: CAWGNSGRATDTQYF.

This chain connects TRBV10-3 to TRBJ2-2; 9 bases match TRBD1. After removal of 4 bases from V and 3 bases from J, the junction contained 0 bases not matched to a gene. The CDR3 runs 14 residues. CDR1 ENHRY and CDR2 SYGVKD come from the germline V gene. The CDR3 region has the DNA TGTGCCATCAGTGGGGACAGGGACACCGGGGAGCTGTTTTTT. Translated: CAISGDRDTGELFF.

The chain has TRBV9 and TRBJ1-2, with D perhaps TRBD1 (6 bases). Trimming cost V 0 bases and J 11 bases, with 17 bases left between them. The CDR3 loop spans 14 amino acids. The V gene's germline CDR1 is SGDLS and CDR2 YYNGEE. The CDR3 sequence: CASSVGVVEGGYTF. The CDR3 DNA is TGTGCCAGCAGCGTAGGCGTGGTTGAAGGGGGGTACACCTTC.

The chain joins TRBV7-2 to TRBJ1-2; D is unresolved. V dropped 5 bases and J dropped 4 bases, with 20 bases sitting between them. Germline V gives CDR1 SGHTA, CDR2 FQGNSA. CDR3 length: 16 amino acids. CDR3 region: CASSPDGRAGAYGYTF. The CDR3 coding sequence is TGTGCCAGCAGCCCGGACGGGAGGGCTGGAGCCTATGGCTACACCTTC.

The CDR3 region is CASSQGRASYEQYF. DNA of the CDR3: TGTGCCAGCAGCCAAGGAAGGGCGTCCTACGAGCAGTACTTC. V usage is TRBV14 and J usage is TRBJ2-5; D gene ambiguous. The DNA end is a closer match to TRBJ2-7, so the J assignment may be wrong. Germline V gene data show CDR1 as SGHDN and CDR2 as FVKESK. The CDR3 is 14 residues long.